This T cell receptor beta chain is drawn from a study of identical twins. TCRdb processed the 5' RACE reads anew with MiXCR; each CDR3 protein has one entry. The table lists 1,800,000 or so distinct CDR3 sequences, under 35% of them singletons. Everyone who donated was a healthy Caucasian. Per germline, CDR1 SGHDN and CDR2 FVKESK. This CDR3 spans 13 amino acids. Sequenced material: cord blood. The clonotype originates from a newborn girl in good health. This rearrangement joins TRBV14 to TRBJ2-7; the D is unclear. The DNA end is a closer match to TRBJ2-5, so the J assignment may be wrong. The CDR3 here is CASSQIAQETQYF. For the CDR3, the DNA is TGTGCCAGCAGCCAAATAGCTCAAGAGACCCAGTACTTC.